This note documents a single T cell receptor (beta chain) sequence. This entry is derived from a study of cytomegalovirus exposure and HLA in healthy donors. In the PCR, 60 Vbeta and 13 Jbeta primers were used. Sequencing used immunoSEQ multiplex PCR; TCRdb keeps in-frame clones, though not all of them. The sample has around 130,000 clones; around 81% are singletons. CDR1 is SGDLS, CDR2 YYNGEE, per germline. This CDR3 region has 13 residues. The sample taken for sequencing was PBMCs. The rearrangement uses TRBV9 and TRBJ2-7; TRBD2 aligns across 13 bases. This clonotype was obtained from a woman between 40 and 50 years old in good health and CMV-seronegative. CDR3 region: CGLAGGGFYEQYF. For the CDR3, the DNA is TGTGGACTAGCGGGAGGAGGGTTTTACGAGCAGTACTTC.